Described below is a single T cell receptor beta chain sequence and its context. The target antigen is unknown. This record belongs to a study of type 1 regulatory T cells. Study overall: T-allo10 is an in vitro-generated, Tr1-enriched CD4 T cell product specific for alloantigen.

Whole-study findings and limits: Compared with non-type 1 regulatory T cells, type 1 regulatory T cells showed a more restricted TCR repertoire.

TCRdb itself ran the reads through MiXCR, one entry per CDR3 protein. The profile covers roughly 71,000 distinct CDR3 sequences, with less than 25% appearing a single time and roughly 8% taken by the ten largest. V gave up 4 bases and J gave up 5 bases, with 16 bases separating them. Germline CDR1 is SGHRS and CDR2 is YFSETQ. The CDR3 is 15 residues long. Sequenced input: cultured type 1 regulatory T (Tr1) cells, either the whole culture or a sorted fraction (not recorded which). The TCR sequence derives from a human donor in good health. The gene calls are TRBV5-1 and TRBJ2-1; D remains ambiguous. This CDR3 is CASSPWEIANNEQFF. For the CDR3, the DNA is TGCGCCAGCAGCCCCTGGGAAATAGCCAACAATGAGCAGTTCTTC. The full variable domain, with the rest looked up from reference TRBV5-1 and TRBJ2-1, is KAGVTQTPRYLIKTRGQQVTLSCSPISGHRSVSWYQQTPGQGLQFLFEYFSETQRNKGNFPGRFSGRQFSNSRSEMNVSTLELGDSALYLCASSPWEIANNEQFFGPGTRLTVL.